This TCR beta chain originates from a study of response to subunit inactivated influenza vaccine. Study-wide results and caveats: The authors suggested that few new T cells are recruited per seasonal influenza vaccination.

CDR3 length: 16 residues. With 3 bases clipped from V and 3 bases from J, the junction kept 7 bases outside the gene matches. Germline V CDR1 and CDR2: SGHRS, YFSETQ. A single record per CDR3 protein comes from TCRdb applying MiXCR to the RT-PCR reads. In the table there are hundreds of thousands of distinct CDR3 sequences, less than 20% of which are singletons. This clonotype was recorded a few times. Its cognate antigen is unknown. This chain links TRBV5-1 with TRBJ2-5, with 11 bases that match TRBD2. The input for sequencing was PBMCs from blood, taken more than 4 days after vaccination. The receptor was isolated from a middle-aged man who received an inactivated influenza vaccine. For the CDR3, the DNA is TGCGCCAGCAGCTCGGCAACGACTAGCGGGGAAGAGACCCAGTACTTC. Translation: CASSSATTSGEETQYF.